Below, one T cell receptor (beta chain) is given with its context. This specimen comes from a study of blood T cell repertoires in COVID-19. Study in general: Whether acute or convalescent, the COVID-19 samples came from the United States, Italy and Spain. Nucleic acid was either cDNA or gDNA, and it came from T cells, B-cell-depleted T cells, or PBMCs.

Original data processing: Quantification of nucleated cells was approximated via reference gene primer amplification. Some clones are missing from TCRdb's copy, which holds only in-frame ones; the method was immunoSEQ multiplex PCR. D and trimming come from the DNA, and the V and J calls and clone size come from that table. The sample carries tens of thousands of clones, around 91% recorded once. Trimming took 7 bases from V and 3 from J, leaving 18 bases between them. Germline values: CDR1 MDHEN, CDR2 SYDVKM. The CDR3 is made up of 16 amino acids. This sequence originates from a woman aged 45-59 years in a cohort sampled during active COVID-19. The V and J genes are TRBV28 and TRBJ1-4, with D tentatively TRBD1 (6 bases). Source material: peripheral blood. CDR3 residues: CASILGGGAANEKLFF. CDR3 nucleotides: TGTGCCAGCATCCTCGGGGGGGGCGCGGCTAATGAAAAACTGTTTTTT.